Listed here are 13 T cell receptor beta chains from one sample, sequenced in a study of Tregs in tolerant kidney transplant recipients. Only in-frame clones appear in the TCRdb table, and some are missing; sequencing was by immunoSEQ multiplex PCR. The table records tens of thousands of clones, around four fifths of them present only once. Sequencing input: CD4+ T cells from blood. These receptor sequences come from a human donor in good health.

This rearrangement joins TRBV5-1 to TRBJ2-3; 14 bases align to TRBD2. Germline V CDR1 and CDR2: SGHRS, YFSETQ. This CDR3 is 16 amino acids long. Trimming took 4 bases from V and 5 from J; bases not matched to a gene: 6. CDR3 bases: TGCGCCAGCAGCCTGGGACTAGCGGGAGTCAAAGATACGCAGTATTTT. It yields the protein CASSLGLAGVKDTQYF.

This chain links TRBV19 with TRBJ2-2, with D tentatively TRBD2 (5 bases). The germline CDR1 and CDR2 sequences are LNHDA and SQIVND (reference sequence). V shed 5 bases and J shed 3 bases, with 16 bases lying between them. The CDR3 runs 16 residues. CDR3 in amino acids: CASSSSAGLYTGELFF. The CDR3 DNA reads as TGTGCCAGTAGTTCATCTGCTGGACTTTACACCGGGGAGCTGTTTTTT. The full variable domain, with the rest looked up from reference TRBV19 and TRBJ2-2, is DGGITQSPKYLFRKEGQNVTLSCEQNLNHDAMYWYRQDPGQGLRLIYYSQIVNDFQKGDIAEGYSVSREKKESFPLTVTSAQKNPTAFYLCASSSSAGLYTGELFFGEGSRLTVL.

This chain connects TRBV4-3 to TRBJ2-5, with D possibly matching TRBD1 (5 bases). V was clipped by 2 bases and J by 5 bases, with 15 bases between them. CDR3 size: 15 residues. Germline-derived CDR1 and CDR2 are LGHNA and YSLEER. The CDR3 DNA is TGCGCCAGCAGCCAACACCCGACAGATGGGGAGACCCAGTACTTC. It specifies CASSQHPTDGETQYF.

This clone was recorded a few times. CDR3 sequence (DNA): TGTGCCAGCAGCTTGGGCCAATACACAGATACGCAGTATTTT. Protein sequence: CASSLGQYTDTQYF. The chain uses TRBV11-2 and TRBJ2-3; D call uncertain. The germline V gene has CDR1 SGHAT and CDR2 FQNNGV. This CDR3 is 14 amino acids long. V shed 3 bases and J shed 2 bases, with 9 bases lying between them.

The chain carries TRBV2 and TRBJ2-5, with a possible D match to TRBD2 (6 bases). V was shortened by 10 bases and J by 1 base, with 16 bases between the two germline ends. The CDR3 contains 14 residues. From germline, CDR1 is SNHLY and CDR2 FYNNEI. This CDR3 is CATGEGRLQETQYF. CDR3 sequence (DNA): TGTGCCACGGGGGAAGGGCGCCTCCAAGAGACCCAGTACTTC.

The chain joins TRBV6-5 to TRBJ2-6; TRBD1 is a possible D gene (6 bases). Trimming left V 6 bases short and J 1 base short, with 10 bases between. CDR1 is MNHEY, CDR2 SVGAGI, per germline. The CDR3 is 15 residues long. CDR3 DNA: TGTGCCAGCAGGGTACAGGGATCTGGGGCCAACGTCCTGACTTTC. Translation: CASRVQGSGANVLTF.

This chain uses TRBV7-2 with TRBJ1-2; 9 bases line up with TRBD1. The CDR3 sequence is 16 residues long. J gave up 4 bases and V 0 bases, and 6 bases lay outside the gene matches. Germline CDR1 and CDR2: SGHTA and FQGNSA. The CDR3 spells CASSLATGGRTYGYTF. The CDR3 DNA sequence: TGTGCCAGCAGCTTAGCGACAGGGGGTAGGACCTATGGCTACACCTTC.

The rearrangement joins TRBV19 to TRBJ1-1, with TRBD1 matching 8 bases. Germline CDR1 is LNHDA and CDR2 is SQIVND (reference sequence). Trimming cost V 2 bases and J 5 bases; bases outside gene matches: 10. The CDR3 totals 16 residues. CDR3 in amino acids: CASSISWTGLTTEAFF. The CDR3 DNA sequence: TGTGCCAGTAGTATATCTTGGACAGGGTTGACAACTGAAGCTTTCTTT.

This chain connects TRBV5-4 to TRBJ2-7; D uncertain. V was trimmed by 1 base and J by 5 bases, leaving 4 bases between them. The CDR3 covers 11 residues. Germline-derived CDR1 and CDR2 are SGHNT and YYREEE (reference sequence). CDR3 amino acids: CASSLTDEQYF. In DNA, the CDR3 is TGTGCCAGCAGCTTGACGGACGAGCAGTACTTC.

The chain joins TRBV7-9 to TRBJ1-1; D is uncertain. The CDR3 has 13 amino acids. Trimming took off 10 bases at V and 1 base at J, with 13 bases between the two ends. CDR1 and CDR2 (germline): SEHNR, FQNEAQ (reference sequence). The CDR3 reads CATAALANTEAFF. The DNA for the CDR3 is TGTGCCACAGCCGCACTGGCGAACACTGAAGCTTTCTTT. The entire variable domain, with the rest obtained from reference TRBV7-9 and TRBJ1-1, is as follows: DTGVSQNPRHKITKRGQNVTFRCDPISEHNRLYWYRQTLGQGPEFLTYFQNEAQLEKSRLLSDRFSAERPKGSFSTLEIQRTEQGDSAMYLCATAALANTEAFFGQGTRLTVV.

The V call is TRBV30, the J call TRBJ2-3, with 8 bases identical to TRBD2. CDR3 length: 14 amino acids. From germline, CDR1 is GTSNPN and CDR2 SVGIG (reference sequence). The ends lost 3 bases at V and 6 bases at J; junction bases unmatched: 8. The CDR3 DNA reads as TGTGCCTGGAGATCGGGAGGGATCGCGGATACGCAGTATTTT. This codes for CAWRSGGIADTQYF.

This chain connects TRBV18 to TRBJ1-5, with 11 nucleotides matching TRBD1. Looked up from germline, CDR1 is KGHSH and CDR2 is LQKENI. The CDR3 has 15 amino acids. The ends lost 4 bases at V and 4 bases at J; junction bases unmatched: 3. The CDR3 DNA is TGTGCCAGCTCACTAGGACAGGGGGCTAATCAGCCCCAGCATTTT. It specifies CASSLGQGANQPQHF.

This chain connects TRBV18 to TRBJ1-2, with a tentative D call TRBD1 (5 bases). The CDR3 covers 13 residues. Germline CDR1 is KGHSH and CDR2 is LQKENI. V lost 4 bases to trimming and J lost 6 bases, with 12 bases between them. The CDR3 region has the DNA TGTGCCAGCTCACGGGGGGGAAAGGATGGCTACACCTTC. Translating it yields CASSRGGKDGYTF.